These 24 T cell receptor beta chains originate from one sample sequenced in a study of shared clonotypes between healthy human individuals. The method was immunoSEQ multiplex PCR; TCRdb's version includes in-frame clones alone and lacks a portion of them. The table has 100,000 or so clones, approximately 70% seen once. Sequenced input: memory CD8+ T cells sorted from blood. The sample's subset: CD45RO+ cells pooled with CCR7-negative TemRA cells. These receptors were collected from a woman in her twenties or thirties in good health.

This clone showed up just once. The chain uses TRBV2 and TRBJ2-7, with TRBD2 identical over 10 bases. Trimming at V came to 6 bases and at J to 1 base, leaving 3 bases not matched to a gene. Germline V lookup: CDR1 SNHLY, CDR2 FYNNEI. This CDR3 has 14 amino acids. The CDR3 spells CASSGTSASYEQYF. The CDR3 nucleotides are TGTGCCAGCAGCGGGACTAGCGCTTCCTACGAGCAGTACTTC.

The V and J genes are TRBV6-9 and TRBJ2-7; D tentatively reads TRBD1 or TRBD2 (5 bases each). This CDR3 contains 15 residues. V lost 3 bases and J lost 0, with 12 bases in between. Looked up from germline, CDR1 is MNHGY and CDR2 is SVAAGI. The CDR3 nucleotides read TGTGCCAGCAGTTACTCTGCAGGGAGCTCCTACGAGCAGTACTTC. Its protein is CASSYSAGSSYEQYF.

V and J are TRBV28 and TRBJ2-7, with D unclear. This CDR3 region has 15 residues. In germline, CDR1 is MDHEN, CDR2 SYDVKM. Trimming shortened V by 1 base and J by 0 bases, and 10 bases separated the two germline ends. Here the CDR3 DNA reads TGTGCCAGCAGTTTATCTGTCAGACTCTCCTACGAGCAGTACTTC. The encoded protein is CASSLSVRLSYEQYF.

The chain uses TRBV2 and TRBJ2-1; TRBD2 agrees at 7 bases. Germline V gives CDR1 SNHLY, CDR2 FYNNEI. The CDR3 has 17 amino acids. V shed 5 bases and J 3 bases; nucleotides not matched to a gene: 13. As DNA, the CDR3 is TGTGCCAGCAGTCCCTTAGCGCGGGAGTGGCTCTACAATGAGCAGTTCTTC. Its protein is CASSPLAREWLYNEQFF.

In this sample, this clone is large. Other DNA sequences in this sample translate to the same CDR3. This sequence joins TRBV27 and TRBJ1-1; D remains ambiguous. The CDR3 covers 13 residues. Trimming stripped 2 bases from V and 5 bases from J, with 9 bases between. Germline V gene sequence: CDR1 MNHEY, CDR2 SMNVEV (reference sequence). DNA of the CDR3: TGTGCCAGCAGTTTAAGCCCCTTAACTGAAGCTTTCTTT. Translated: CASSLSPLTEAFF.

This clone came up a few times. The chain uses TRBV2 and TRBJ2-7; the match to TRBD2 covers 8 bases. Trimming removed 2 bases from V and 0 bases from J; junction bases left unmatched: 0. Germline V gene lookup returns CDR1 SNHLY and CDR2 FYNNEI. This CDR3 region has 14 residues. The CDR3 protein is CASSERGGSYEQYF. DNA for the CDR3: TGTGCCAGCAGTGAACGGGGGGGCTCCTACGAGCAGTACTTC.

The genes are TRBV19 and TRBJ2-7, with 8 positions matching TRBD2. Losses at the gene ends were 5 bases for V and 3 bases for J; bases not matched to a gene: 6. The CDR3 totals 14 residues. The germline V gene has CDR1 LNHDA and CDR2 SQIVND (reference sequence). The CDR3 reads CASSGASGYYEQYF. CDR3 nucleotides: TGTGCCAGTAGTGGGGCTAGCGGGTACTACGAGCAGTACTTC.

This chain joins TRBV2 and TRBJ2-1; 8 nucleotides line up with TRBD2. Germline CDR1 reads SNHLY; CDR2 reads FYNNEI. The CDR3 extends over 17 amino acids. V gave up 0 bases and J gave up 4 bases; unmatched junction bases: 8. This CDR3 is CASSEATGGPVYNEQFF. CDR3 DNA: TGTGCCAGCAGTGAAGCTACGGGAGGGCCGGTTTACAATGAGCAGTTCTTC.

This clone was seen more than once but under ten times. J is TRBJ1-1 and V is TRBV29-1; the D gene is possibly TRBD1 (5 bases). The CDR3 extends over 13 amino acids. Germline CDR1 SQVTM, CDR2 ANQGSEA. V lost 5 bases, J lost 1 base, and 11 bases lay in between. The CDR3 sequence: CSVRTQGNTEAFF. CDR3 DNA: TGCAGCGTTCGAACTCAGGGGAACACTGAAGCTTTCTTT.

The V gene is TRBV7-9, the J gene TRBJ2-2; 7 bases align to TRBD2. Germline values: CDR1 SEHNR, CDR2 FQNEAQ (reference sequence). The ends lost 1 base at V and 8 bases at J; junction bases unmatched: 7. The CDR3 is made up of 15 amino acids. CDR3 DNA sequence: TGTGCCAGCAGCTTAGGCGGGAGCTCCGGGGGGGAGCTGTTTTTT. This encodes CASSLGGSSGGELFF.

V and J are TRBV6-5 and TRBJ1-3; the D is unclear. V was shortened by 2 bases and J by 8 bases, with 13 bases between the two germline ends. Per germline, CDR1 MNHEY and CDR2 SVGAGI. This CDR3 is built from 14 residues. CDR3 loop: CASSYERRADTIYF. CDR3 DNA sequence: TGTGCCAGCAGTTACGAACGGCGCGCGGACACCATATATTTT.

This clone occurred a few times. V gene TRBV4-2 combines with J gene TRBJ2-1; 7 bases line up with TRBD1. Germline V lookup: CDR1 LGHNA, CDR2 YNFKEQ. This CDR3 is 15 amino acids long. After removal of 4 bases from V and 6 bases from J, the junction contained 9 bases not matched to a gene. The DNA of the CDR3 is TGTGCCAGCAGCCCGAGACAGGGTCCGACCAATGAGCAGTTCTTC. Protein: CASSPRQGPTNEQFF.

The V gene is TRBV6-1, the J gene TRBJ1-1; the D is unclear. Germline CDR1 and CDR2: MNHNS and SASEGT. CDR3 size: 14 residues. Trimming stripped 7 bases from V and 4 bases from J, with 16 bases between. For the CDR3, the DNA is TGTGCCAGCACCCCTTTTGCGGCGGGCACTGAAGCTTTCTTT. Amino acids: CASTPFAAGTEAFF.

V gene TRBV10-2 combines with J gene TRBJ2-2, with a tentative D call TRBD2 (5 bases). V was clipped by 2 bases and J by 7 bases, with 14 bases between them. CDR1 WSHSY and CDR2 SAAADI come from the germline V gene. The CDR3 spans 15 residues. CDR3 residues: CASSEVAGQSGELFF. CDR3 DNA: TGCGCCAGCAGTGAGGTTGCGGGTCAGAGCGGGGAGCTGTTTTTT.

The chain uses TRBV5-3 and TRBJ2-6, with no clear D. TRBV5-3 is flagged as an ORF with uncertain function. Trimming cost V 7 bases and J 5 bases, with 19 bases left between them. CDR3 size: 16 residues. The CDR3 nucleotides are TGTGCCAGAGTCAAAGTTGAACAAAGTCGGGCCAACGTCCTGACTTTC. This encodes CARVKVEQSRANVLTF.

The CDR3 loop reads CASSSTTGLLGNQPQHF. The CDR3 nucleotides are TGTGCCAGCAGCTCGACGACAGGGCTATTGGGCAATCAGCCCCAGCATTTT. The rearrangement links TRBV5-6 to TRBJ1-5; 7 nucleotides align to TRBD1. V trimming: 3 bases; J trimming: 2 bases; junction bases outside the gene matches: 11. The CDR3 contains 17 residues. The germline V gene has CDR1 SGHDT and CDR2 YYEEEE.

Here the CDR3 reads CASSVAGGAPSTDTQYF. The CDR3 DNA sequence: TGTGCCAGCAGCGTAGCTGGGGGGGCACCTAGCACAGATACGCAGTATTTT. This rearrangement joins TRBV9 to TRBJ2-3; D might be TRBD2 (7 bases). V shed 0 bases and J shed 0 bases, with 14 bases lying between them. Germline loops: CDR1 SGDLS, CDR2 YYNGEE. CDR3 length equals 17 residues.

This clone turned up a few times. The genes are TRBV28 and TRBJ2-6; the D gene is possibly TRBD2 (6 bases). This CDR3 is 14 amino acids long. Per germline, CDR1 MDHEN and CDR2 SYDVKM. With 3 bases removed from V and 8 bases from J, the gap between germline ends came to 11 bases. The CDR3 DNA reads as TGTGCCAGCAGTTTCCCCGGGGGTACCAACGTCCTGACTTTC. Protein product: CASSFPGGTNVLTF.

V usage is TRBV6-1 and J usage is TRBJ2-4, with D perhaps matching TRBD1 or TRBD2 (5 bases each). Germline V lookup: CDR1 MNHNS, CDR2 SASEGT. There are 16 residues in the CDR3. The germline V and J ends were trimmed by 4 bases and 0 bases, with 13 bases remaining between them. This CDR3 reads CASSGGAGLAKNIQYF. The CDR3 region has the DNA TGTGCCAGCAGTGGAGGGGCAGGACTAGCCAAAAACATTCAGTACTTC.

This clone was counted once. This chain joins TRBV7-9 and TRBJ1-1; tentatively, D is TRBD1 (6 bases). V was shortened by 5 bases and J by 0 bases, with 13 bases between the two germline ends. CDR1 and CDR2 from the germline V gene are SEHNR and FQNEAQ (reference sequence). This CDR3 is 15 amino acids long. The DNA of the CDR3 is TGTGCCAGCAGCGCGACAGGACTCATGAACACTGAAGCTTTCTTT. Protein product: CASSATGLMNTEAFF.

CDR3 DNA: TGTGCCAGCAGGAAGGACAGGGGGCCGCAGGACGAGCAGTACTTC. Protein sequence: CASRKDRGPQDEQYF. V usage is TRBV7-2 and J usage is TRBJ2-7, with TRBD1 identical over 11 bases. Trimming at V came to 6 bases and at J to 5 bases, leaving 9 bases not matched to a gene. CDR3 length equals 15 residues. The germline V gene encodes CDR1 SGHTA and CDR2 FQGNSA.

V and J are TRBV25-1 and TRBJ1-1; D is possibly TRBD1 (5 bases). V lost 10 bases, J lost 1 base, and 13 bases lay in between. This CDR3 is built from 13 residues. Germline values: CDR1 MGHDK, CDR2 SYGVNS. The CDR3 DNA sequence: TGTGCCACCCAGGGTGGTTCGAACACTGAAGCTTTCTTT. It encodes CATQGGSNTEAFF.

This clone came up once. The chain uses TRBV10-3 and TRBJ2-1; 11 nucleotides align to TRBD2. Germline V gene lookup returns CDR1 ENHRY and CDR2 SYGVKD. The junction had 3 bases not matched to a gene; V was cut back by 0 bases and J by 2 bases. The CDR3 extends over 17 amino acids. Here the CDR3 reads CAISESTTSGTYNEQFF. CDR3 nucleotide sequence: TGTGCCATCAGTGAGTCGACGACTAGCGGGACCTACAATGAGCAGTTCTTC.

J is TRBJ1-2 and V is TRBV4-1; D unresolved. V lost 0 bases and J 1 base, leaving 15 bases between the germline ends. The CDR3 totals 17 residues. Per the germline V gene, CDR1 is MGHRA and CDR2 is YSYEKL. CDR3 coding DNA: TGCGCCAGCAGCCAAGATAGAGGCTTTGGAGTTAACTATGGCTACACCTTC. The encoded protein is CASSQDRGFGVNYGYTF.